The rows below give T cell receptor beta chains drawn from one sample of a study of OX40 agonist ivuxolimab in advanced cancers. TCRdb's copy holds only in-frame clones and misses some; the assay was immunoSEQ multiplex PCR. This table holds some 19,000 clones, 83% found once. Sequenced here: CD4+ or CD8+ T cells sorted from blood, sampled in a trial of the OX40 agonist ivuxolimab. The receptor set was obtained from an adult with an advanced solid tumor such as melanoma, head and neck, liver or kidney cancer. CDR3s include the opening cysteine and the closing phenylalanine or tryptophan. D genes are given only for firm matches. Size values are once, few and many counts, or a class for expanded clones, and some rows have none.

D	size	V	J	CDR3	DNA
NA	NA	TRBV6-5	TRBJ1-2	CASSLRGADGYTF	TGTGCCAGCAGTTTACGCGGAGCTGATGGCTACACCTTC
NA	NA	TRBV13	TRBJ1-1	CASSGRTEAFF	TGTGCCAGCAGCGGGCGGACTGAAGCTTTCTTT
TRBD1	NA	TRBV20-1	TRBJ2-7	CGGQIRTEQYF	TGCGGGGGACAGATTCGTACCGAGCAGTACTTC
NA	NA	TRBV27	TRBJ1-5	CASNPAEGFNQPQHF	TGTGCCAGCAACCCAGCGGAGGGGTTCAATCAGCCCCAGCATTTT
NA	NA	TRBV28	TRBJ1-4	CASSSFFETATNEKLFF	TGTGCCAGCAGCTCCTTTTTCGAGACAGCAACTAATGAAAAACTGTTTTTT
NA	NA	TRBV27	TRBJ2-1	CASSLYFSSYNEQFF	TGTGCCAGCAGTCTCTACTTCAGCTCCTACAATGAGCAGTTCTTC
NA	once	TRBV5-1	TRBJ1-4	CASSHRGGPGTNEKLFF	TGCGCCAGCTCCCACCGGGGGGGGCCGGGCACTAATGAAAAACTGTTTTTT
NA	NA	TRBV4-1	TRBJ2-5	CASSQDAGPLWGTQYF	TGCGCCAGCAGCCAAGATGCGGGCCCCCTCTGGGGGACCCAGTACTTC
TRBD1	NA	TRBV27	TRBJ1-6	CASSTGASSYNSPLHF	TGTGCCAGCAGTACAGGGGCCTCCTCCTATAATTCACCCCTCCACTTT
NA	NA	TRBV29-1	TRBJ1-3	CSVPWGEGNTIYF	TGCAGCGTCCCTTGGGGTGAAGGAAACACCATATATTTT
NA	NA	TRBV7-9	TRBJ2-2	CASSLRQVNTGELFF	TGTGCCAGCAGCCTCCGACAGGTGAACACCGGGGAGCTGTTTTTT
NA	NA	TRBV9	TRBJ1-2	CASSVVEAGTHGGYTF	TGTGCCAGCAGCGTAGTGGAAGCAGGGACGCATGGTGGCTACACCTTC
TRBD1	few	TRBV4-1	TRBJ1-5	CASSPESTGFSNQPQHF	TGCGCCAGCAGCCCAGAATCGACAGGGTTTAGCAATCAGCCCCAGCATTTT
NA	NA	TRBV28	TRBJ2-4	CASSFSADLAKNIQYF	TGTGCCAGCAGTTTCTCGGCGGACTTAGCCAAAAACATTCAGTACTTC
NA	NA	TRBV4-1	TRBJ1-6	CASSQAIQVNSPLHF	TGCGCCAGCAGCCAGGCGATACAGGTGAATTCACCCCTCCACTTT
NA	NA	TRBV4-1	TRBJ2-5	CASSQEGWIETQYF	TGCGCCAGCAGCCAAGAGGGCTGGATAGAGACCCAGTACTTC
NA	NA	TRBV5-6	TRBJ2-7	CASSLGARGPYEQYF	TGTGCCAGCAGCTTGGGGGCCCGGGGACCCTACGAGCAGTACTTC
NA	NA	TRBV18	TRBJ2-2	CASSPPSRELGELFF	TGTGCCAGCTCACCACCGTCCCGAGAACTCGGGGAGCTGTTTTTT
NA	NA	TRBV30	TRBJ2-3	CACLRTDTQYF	TGTGCCTGTTTACGCACAGATACGCAGTATTTT
NA	NA	TRBV9	TRBJ2-5	CASSVGREAEWTETQYF	TGTGCCAGCAGCGTAGGAAGGGAGGCAGAATGGACGGAGACCCAGTACTTC
NA	NA	TRBV6-5	TRBJ2-7	CASVGTFSYEQYF	TGTGCCAGTGTCGGGACATTCTCCTACGAGCAGTACTTC
NA	NA	TRBV7-9	TRBJ2-7	CASSSSDGNYEQYF	TGTGCCAGCAGCTCATCGGACGGAAACTACGAGCAGTACTTC
TRBD2	NA	TRBV19	TRBJ2-7	CAIWSSGGSYEQYF	TGTGCCATTTGGTCTAGCGGGGGGTCCTACGAGCAGTACTTC
NA	NA	TRBV6-6	TRBJ2-5	CASSYPSEGQKETQYF	TGTGCCAGCAGTTACCCCTCGGAAGGCCAAAAAGAGACCCAGTACTTC
TRBD1	NA	TRBV2	TRBJ1-1	CASGTGKAFF	TGTGCCAGCGGGACAGGGAAAGCTTTCTTT
TRBD2	NA	TRBV11-2	TRBJ2-7	CASSLGWTSGYYSYEQYF	TGTGCCAGCAGCTTAGGCTGGACTAGCGGGTACTACTCCTACGAGCAGTACTTC
TRBD1	NA	TRBV28	TRBJ1-1	CASRLTGATTEAFF	TGTGCCAGCAGGCTGACAGGGGCTACCACTGAAGCTTTCTTT
NA	once	TRBV7-9	TRBJ2-3	CASSLGNTQYF	TGTGCCAGCAGCTTGGGCAATACGCAGTATTTT
NA	NA	TRBV27	TRBJ2-1	CASRPGRNEQFF	TGTGCCAGCAGACCAGGGCGCAATGAGCAGTTCTTC
NA	NA	TRBV4-3	TRBJ2-4	CASSQSNIQYF	TGCGCCAGCAGCCAATCGAACATTCAGTACTTC
NA	few	TRBV4-1	TRBJ2-5	CASSQTTEQIIFGAQYF	TGCGCCAGCAGCCAAACAACCGAGCAAATAATTTTCGGGGCCCAGTACTTC
NA	NA	TRBV5-3	TRBJ2-7	CARSSATETYEQYF	TGTGCCAGAAGCTCGGCGACAGAAACCTACGAGCAGTACTTC
NA	NA	TRBV27	TRBJ1-5	CASSWSTGSNQPQHF	TGTGCCAGCAGTTGGTCAACGGGGAGCAATCAGCCCCAGCATTTT
NA	NA	TRBV7-6	TRBJ1-1	CASSASSGFTEAFF	TGTGCCAGCAGCGCGTCGTCGGGTTTCACTGAAGCTTTCTTT
NA	NA	TRBV19	TRBJ1-4	CASSRAATNEKLFF	TGTGCCAGTAGTAGGGCAGCAACTAATGAAAAACTGTTTTTT
TRBD1	NA	TRBV27	TRBJ2-1	CASSLIQGHEQFF	TGTGCCAGCAGTCTGATACAGGGGCATGAGCAGTTCTTC
NA	NA	TRBV5-1	TRBJ1-4	CASSGQNELFF	TGCGCCAGCAGCGGACAGAACGAACTGTTTTTT
NA	NA	TRBV6-1	TRBJ1-3	CASSSGEGSGNTIYF	TGTGCCAGCAGTTCCGGAGAGGGGTCCGGGAACACCATATATTTT
TRBD2	NA	TRBV9	TRBJ2-3	CASSVAFSGGANTQYF	TGTGCCAGCAGCGTAGCTTTTAGCGGGGGGGCGAATACGCAGTATTTT